The 10 T cell receptor beta chains below all came from one sample that was sequenced in a study of T cell repertoires in cytomegalovirus infection. TCRdb analysed the reads with MiXCR anew, one entry per CDR3 protein. The sample shows about 890,000 distinct CDR3 sequences, roughly 31% of them seen only once. No antigen has been assigned to these receptors. The specimen was cultured CD8+ T cells from PBMCs, collected from culture after CMV antigen stimulation. All receptors derive from a human donor in good health (CMV status not recorded). Some clones in this sample may be carry-over from other donors' samples.

A note on this clonotype: Relative to the germline gene, one junction end is altered; a read error may explain this. This chain links TRBV7-6 with TRBJ2-1; D might be TRBD2 (6 bases). Germline V CDR1 and CDR2: SGHVS, FNYEAQ. This CDR3 region has 14 residues. Here the CDR3 reads CANSLVEGFYEQFF. Here the CDR3 DNA reads TGTGCCAACAGCTTAGTGGAGGGTTTCTATGAGCAGTTCTTC. Combining the CDR3 with reference TRBV7-6 and TRBJ2-1 gives the whole variable domain GAGVSQSPRYKVTKRGQDVALRCDPISGHVSLYWYRQALGQGPEFLTYFNYEAQQDKSGLPNDRFSAERPEGSISTLTIQRTEQRDSAMYRCANSLVEGFYEQFFGPGTRLTVL.

This clonotype was seen at least ten times. J is TRBJ2-2 and V is TRBV6-6, with D possibly TRBD2 on 6 matching bases. Germline V lookup: CDR1 MNHNY, CDR2 SVGAGI (reference sequence). The CDR3 is made up of 14 amino acids. The V gene lost 7 bases and the J gene lost 3 bases, with 12 bases spanning the gap. The CDR3 sequence is CASTTAGYTGELFF. The CDR3 nucleotides are TGTGCCAGCACCACGGCGGGATACACCGGGGAGCTGTTTTTT.

In its sample, this clonotype was seen a few times. The chain employs TRBV7-9 and TRBJ1-2; D is uncertain. The CDR3 contains 14 residues. Germline CDR1 SEHNR, CDR2 FQNEAQ (reference sequence). V was clipped by 2 bases and J by 3 bases, with 10 bases between them. The CDR3 sequence: CASSLTGLYYGYTF. For the CDR3, the DNA is TGTGCCAGCAGCTTAACCGGACTGTACTATGGCTACACCTTC.

The CDR3 region has the DNA TGTGCCAGCAGCTTAGGGACTGGATTACTTCGGACCCAGTACTTC. It codes for CASSLGTGLLRTQYF. This rearrangement joins TRBV7-9 to TRBJ2-5, with D possibly TRBD2 on 5 matching bases. With 1 base removed from V and 7 bases from J, the gap between germline ends came to 16 bases. Germline lookup yields CDR1 SEHNR and CDR2 FQNEAQ (reference sequence). The CDR3 contains 15 residues. The whole variable domain, remainder taken from reference TRBV7-9 and TRBJ2-5, is DTGVSQNPRHKITKRGQNVTFRCDPISEHNRLYWYRQTLGQGPEFLTYFQNEAQLEKSRLLSDRFSAERPKGSFSTLEIQRTEQGDSAMYLCASSLGTGLLRTQYFGPGTRLLVL.

This clonotype was counted many times. The chain couples TRBV7-9 to TRBJ2-3; D call uncertain. CDR3 length: 16 residues. Germline-derived CDR1 and CDR2 are SEHNR and FQNEAQ (reference sequence). V lost 1 base to trimming and J lost 0 bases, with 11 bases between them. This chain's CDR3 is CASSLEDDQSTDTQYF. The CDR3 bases are TGTGCCAGCAGCTTAGAAGATGACCAGAGCACAGATACGCAGTATTTT.

This clonotype has a handful of counts. V gene TRBV19 combines with J gene TRBJ1-1; D ambiguous. This CDR3 spans 14 amino acids. Trimming stripped 4 bases from V and 2 bases from J, with 11 bases between. The germline CDR1 and CDR2 sequences are LNHDA and SQIVND (reference sequence). CDR3 region: CASSTNEPNTEAFF. The CDR3 coding sequence is TGTGCCAGTAGTACGAATGAACCAAACACTGAAGCTTTCTTT.

This chain joins TRBV6-5 and TRBJ2-7; 7 bases fit TRBD2. The V segment lost 3 bases and the J segment 2 bases; nucleotides outside the gene matches: 7. Germline V CDR1 and CDR2: MNHEY, SVGAGI. The CDR3 contains 15 residues. The CDR3 loop reads CASSYGRGSTYEQYV. The CDR3 bases are TGTGCCAGCAGTTATGGGCGGGGGTCCACCTACGAGCAGTACGTC.

In this sample, this clonotype turned up a few times. The DNA of the CDR3 is TGTGCCAGTAGTATAGATGGGGAAGGGGATACGAACACTGAAGCTTTCTTT. This encodes CASSIDGEGDTNTEAFF. This chain links TRBV19 with TRBJ1-1; D may be TRBD1 (5 bases). V lost 0 bases and J lost 1, with 15 bases in between. CDR1 and CDR2 (germline): LNHDA, SQIVND (reference sequence). The CDR3 loop spans 17 amino acids.

The table lists this clonotype with a few counts. This chain connects TRBV2 to TRBJ1-1; unclear D gene. The CDR3 extends over 11 amino acids. From germline, CDR1 is SNHLY and CDR2 FYNNEI. Trimming took off 11 bases at V and 5 bases at J, with 12 bases between the two ends. The CDR3 loop reads CAAGKGTEAFF. CDR3 in DNA: TGTGCCGCTGGGAAGGGTACTGAAGCTTTCTTT.

CDR3: CASSLFVGSTEAFF. The CDR3 nucleotides are TGTGCCAGCAGCTTGTTCGTGGGATCCACTGAAGCTTTCTTT. The chain recombines TRBV5-4 with TRBJ1-1; D unclear. The CDR3 contains 14 residues. CDR1 and CDR2 from the germline V gene are SGHNT and YYREEE (reference sequence). V was clipped by 1 base and J by 4 bases, with 11 bases between them.